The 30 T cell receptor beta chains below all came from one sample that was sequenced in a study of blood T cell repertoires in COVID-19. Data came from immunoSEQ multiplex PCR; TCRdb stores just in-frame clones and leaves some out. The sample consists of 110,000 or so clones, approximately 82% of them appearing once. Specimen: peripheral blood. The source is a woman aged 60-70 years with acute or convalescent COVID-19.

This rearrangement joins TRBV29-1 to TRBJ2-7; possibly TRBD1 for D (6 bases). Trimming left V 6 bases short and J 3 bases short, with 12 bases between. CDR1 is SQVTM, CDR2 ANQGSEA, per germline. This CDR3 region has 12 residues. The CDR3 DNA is TGCAGCGTCCGGGCACAGGGCTACGAGCAGTACTTC. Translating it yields CSVRAQGYEQYF.

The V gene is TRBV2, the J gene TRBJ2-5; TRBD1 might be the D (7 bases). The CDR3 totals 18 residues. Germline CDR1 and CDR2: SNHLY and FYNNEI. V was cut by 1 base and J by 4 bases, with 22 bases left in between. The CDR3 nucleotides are TGTGCCAGCAGTGAAGGCCCAGGGGGGACAGTCCCCAGAGAGACCCAGTACTTC. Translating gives CASSEGPGGTVPRETQYF.

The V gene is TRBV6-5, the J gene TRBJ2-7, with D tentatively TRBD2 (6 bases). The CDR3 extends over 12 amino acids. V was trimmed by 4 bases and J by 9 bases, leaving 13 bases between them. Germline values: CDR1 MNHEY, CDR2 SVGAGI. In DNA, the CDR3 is TGTGCCAGCAGTTCAGGAGGGATCGCGCAGTACTTC. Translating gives CASSSGGIAQYF.

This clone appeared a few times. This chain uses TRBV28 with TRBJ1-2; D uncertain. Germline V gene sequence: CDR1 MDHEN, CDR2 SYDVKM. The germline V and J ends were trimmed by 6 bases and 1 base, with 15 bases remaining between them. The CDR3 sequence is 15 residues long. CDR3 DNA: TGTGCCAGCAGATTTCCAAAAACAGATAACTATGGCTACACCTTC. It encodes CASRFPKTDNYGYTF.

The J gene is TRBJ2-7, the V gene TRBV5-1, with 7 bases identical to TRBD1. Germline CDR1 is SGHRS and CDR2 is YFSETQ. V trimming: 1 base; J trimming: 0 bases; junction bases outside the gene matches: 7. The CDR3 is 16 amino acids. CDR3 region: CASSLTDRFSSYEQYF. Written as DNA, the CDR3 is TGCGCCAGCAGCTTGACGGACAGGTTTAGCTCCTACGAGCAGTACTTC.

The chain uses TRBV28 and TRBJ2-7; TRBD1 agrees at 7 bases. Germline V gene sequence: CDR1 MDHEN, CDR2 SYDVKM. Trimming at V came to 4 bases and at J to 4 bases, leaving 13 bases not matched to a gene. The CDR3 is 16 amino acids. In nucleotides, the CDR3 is TGTGCCAGCAGTTCGGACCTTCAGGGGGAGAGATACGAGCAGTACTTC. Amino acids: CASSSDLQGERYEQYF.

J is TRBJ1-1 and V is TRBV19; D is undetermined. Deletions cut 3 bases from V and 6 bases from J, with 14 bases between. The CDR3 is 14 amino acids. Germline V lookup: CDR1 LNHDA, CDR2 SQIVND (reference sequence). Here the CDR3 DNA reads TGTGCCAGTAGTATTGGGAGAAGTCGGGCTGAAGCTTTCTTT. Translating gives CASSIGRSRAEAFF.

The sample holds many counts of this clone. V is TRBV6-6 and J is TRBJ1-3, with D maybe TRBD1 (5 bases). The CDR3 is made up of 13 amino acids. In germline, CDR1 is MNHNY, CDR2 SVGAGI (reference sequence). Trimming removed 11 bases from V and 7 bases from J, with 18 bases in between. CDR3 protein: CAAGGLVGNTIYF. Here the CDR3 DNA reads TGTGCCGCCGGGGGTCTCGTAGGGAACACCATATATTTT.

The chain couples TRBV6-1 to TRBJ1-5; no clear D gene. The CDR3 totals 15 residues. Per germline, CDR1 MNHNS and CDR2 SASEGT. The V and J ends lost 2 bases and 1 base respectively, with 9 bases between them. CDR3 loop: CASSETFGSNQPQHF. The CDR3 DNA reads TGTGCCAGCAGTGAAACGTTCGGGAGCAATCAGCCCCAGCATTTT.

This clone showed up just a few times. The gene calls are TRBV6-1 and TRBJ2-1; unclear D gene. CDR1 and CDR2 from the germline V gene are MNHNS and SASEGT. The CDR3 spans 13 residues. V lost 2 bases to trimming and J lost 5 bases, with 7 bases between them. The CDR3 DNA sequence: TGTGCCAGCAGTGAACTCGGTAACAATGAGCAGTTCTTC. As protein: CASSELGNNEQFF.

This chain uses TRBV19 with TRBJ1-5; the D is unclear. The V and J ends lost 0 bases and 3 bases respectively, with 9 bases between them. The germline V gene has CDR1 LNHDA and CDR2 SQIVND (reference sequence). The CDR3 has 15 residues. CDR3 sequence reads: CASSIDGTDNQPQHF. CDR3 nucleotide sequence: TGTGCCAGTAGTATAGATGGAACAGACAATCAGCCCCAGCATTTT. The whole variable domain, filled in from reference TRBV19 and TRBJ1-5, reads DGGITQSPKYLFRKEGQNVTLSCEQNLNHDAMYWYRQDPGQGLRLIYYSQIVNDFQKGDIAEGYSVSREKKESFPLTVTSAQKNPTAFYLCASSIDGTDNQPQHFGDGTRLSIL.

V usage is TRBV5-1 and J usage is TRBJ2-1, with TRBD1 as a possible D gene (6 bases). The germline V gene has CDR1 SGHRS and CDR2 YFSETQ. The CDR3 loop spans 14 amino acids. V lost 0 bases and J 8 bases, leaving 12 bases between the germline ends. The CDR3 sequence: CASSLVRGIHEQFF. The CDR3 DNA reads TGCGCCAGCAGCTTGGTTAGGGGGATCCATGAGCAGTTCTTC.

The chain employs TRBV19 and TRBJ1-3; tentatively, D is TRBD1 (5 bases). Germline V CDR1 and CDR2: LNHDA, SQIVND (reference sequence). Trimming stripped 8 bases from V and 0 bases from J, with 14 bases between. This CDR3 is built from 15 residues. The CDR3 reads CASGGIHNSGNTIYF. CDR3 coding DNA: TGTGCCAGTGGGGGGATACATAACTCTGGAAACACCATATATTTT.

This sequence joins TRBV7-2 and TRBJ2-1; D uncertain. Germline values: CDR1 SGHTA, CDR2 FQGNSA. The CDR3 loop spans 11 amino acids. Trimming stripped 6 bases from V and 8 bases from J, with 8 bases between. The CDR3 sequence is CASSRSYEQFF. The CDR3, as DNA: TGTGCCAGCAGTCGTTCGTATGAGCAGTTCTTC.

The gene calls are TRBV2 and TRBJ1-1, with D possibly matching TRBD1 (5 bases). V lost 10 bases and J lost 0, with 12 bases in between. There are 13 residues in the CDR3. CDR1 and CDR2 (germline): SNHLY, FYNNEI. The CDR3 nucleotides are TGTGCCACTCTCAAGGGGCTGAACACTGAAGCTTTCTTT. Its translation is CATLKGLNTEAFF.

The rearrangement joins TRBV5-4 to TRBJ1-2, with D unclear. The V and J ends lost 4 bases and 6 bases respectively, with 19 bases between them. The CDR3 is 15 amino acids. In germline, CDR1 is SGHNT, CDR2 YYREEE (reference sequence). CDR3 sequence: CASSPGTHGLNGYTF. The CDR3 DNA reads TGTGCCAGCAGCCCAGGTACACATGGGTTAAATGGCTACACCTTC.

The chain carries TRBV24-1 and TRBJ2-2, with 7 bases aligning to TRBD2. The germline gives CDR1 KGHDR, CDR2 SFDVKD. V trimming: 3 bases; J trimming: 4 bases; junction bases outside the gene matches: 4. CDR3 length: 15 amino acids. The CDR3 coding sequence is TGTGCCACCAGTGATCCCGGGACTACCACCGGGGAGCTGTTTTTT. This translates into CATSDPGTTTGELFF.

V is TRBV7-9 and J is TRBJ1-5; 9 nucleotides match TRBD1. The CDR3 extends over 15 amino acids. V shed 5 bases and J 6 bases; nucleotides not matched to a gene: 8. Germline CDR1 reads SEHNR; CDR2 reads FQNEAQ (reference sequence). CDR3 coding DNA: TGTGCCAGCAGCCGGGGACAGGGTGTAGGTCAGCCCCAGCATTTT. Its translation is CASSRGQGVGQPQHF.

In DNA form, the CDR3 reads TGCGCCAGCAGCTTTCAGGGTCAGACGGACGGTGAGCAGTTCTTC. Translating it yields CASSFQGQTDGEQFF. The chain combines TRBV5-1 with TRBJ2-1; TRBD1 is a possible D gene (5 bases). Between the trimmed V and J ends, which lost 2 bases and 9 bases, there was a span of 18 bases. The germline V gene encodes CDR1 SGHRS and CDR2 YFSETQ. This CDR3 is 15 amino acids long.

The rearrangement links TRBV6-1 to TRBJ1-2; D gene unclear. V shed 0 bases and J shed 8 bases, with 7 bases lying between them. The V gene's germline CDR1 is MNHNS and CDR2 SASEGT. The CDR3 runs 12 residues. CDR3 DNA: TGTGCCAGCAGTGAAGCGACCAGGGGCTACACCTTC. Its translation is CASSEATRGYTF.

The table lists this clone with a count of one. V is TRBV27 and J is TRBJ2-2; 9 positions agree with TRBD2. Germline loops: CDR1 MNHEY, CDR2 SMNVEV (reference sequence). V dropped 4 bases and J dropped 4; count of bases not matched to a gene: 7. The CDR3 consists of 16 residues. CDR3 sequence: CASSYQTSGPTGELFF. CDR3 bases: TGTGCCAGCAGTTACCAGACTAGCGGTCCCACCGGGGAGCTGTTTTTT.

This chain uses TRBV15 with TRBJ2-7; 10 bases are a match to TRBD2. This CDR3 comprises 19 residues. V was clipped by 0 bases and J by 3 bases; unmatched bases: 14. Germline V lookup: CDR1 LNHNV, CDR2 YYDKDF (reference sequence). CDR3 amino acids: CATSRDPATLAGVNYEQYF. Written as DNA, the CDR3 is TGTGCCACCAGCAGAGATCCCGCGACTCTAGCGGGAGTAAACTACGAGCAGTACTTC.

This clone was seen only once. The CDR3 region is CASSQATGNTEAFF. CDR3 bases: TGTGCCAGCAGCCAAGCAACAGGAAACACTGAAGCTTTCTTT. The V call is TRBV3-1 (or the pseudogene TRBV3-2), the J call TRBJ1-1; D possibly corresponds to TRBD1 (5 bases). The V end was cut by 1 base, the J end by 2 bases, with 8 bases between. The CDR3 is 14 residues long. In germline, CDR1 is LGHDT, CDR2 YNNKEL (reference sequence).

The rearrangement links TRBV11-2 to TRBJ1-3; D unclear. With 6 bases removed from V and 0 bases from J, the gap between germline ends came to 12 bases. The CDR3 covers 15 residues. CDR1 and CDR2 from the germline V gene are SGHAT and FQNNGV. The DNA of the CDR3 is TGTGCCAGCAGTTCCTCACAGCACTCTGGAAACACCATATATTTT. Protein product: CASSSSQHSGNTIYF.

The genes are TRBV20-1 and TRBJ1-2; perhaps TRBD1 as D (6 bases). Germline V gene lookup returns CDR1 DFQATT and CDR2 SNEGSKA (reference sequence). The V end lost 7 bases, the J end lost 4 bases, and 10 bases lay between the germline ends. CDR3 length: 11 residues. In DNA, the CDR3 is TGCAGTGTTAGGACAGTCTATGGCTACACCTTC. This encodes CSVRTVYGYTF.

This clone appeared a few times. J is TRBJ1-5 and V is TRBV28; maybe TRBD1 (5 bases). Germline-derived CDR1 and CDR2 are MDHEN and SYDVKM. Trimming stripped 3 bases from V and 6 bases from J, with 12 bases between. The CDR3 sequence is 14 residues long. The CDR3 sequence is CASSFTSGGQPQHF. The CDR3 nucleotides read TGTGCCAGCAGTTTTACTTCCGGGGGTCAGCCCCAGCATTTT.

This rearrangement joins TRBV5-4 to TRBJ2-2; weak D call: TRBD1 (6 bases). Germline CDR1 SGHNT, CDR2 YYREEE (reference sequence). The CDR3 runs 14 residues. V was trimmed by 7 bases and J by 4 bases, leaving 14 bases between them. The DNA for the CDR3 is TGTGCCAGCCACAGGGAAGGGGTCACCGGGGAGCTGTTTTTT. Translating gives CASHREGVTGELFF.

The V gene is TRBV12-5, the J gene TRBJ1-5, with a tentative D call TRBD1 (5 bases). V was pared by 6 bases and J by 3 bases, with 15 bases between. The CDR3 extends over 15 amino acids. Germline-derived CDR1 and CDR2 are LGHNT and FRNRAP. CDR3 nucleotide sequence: TGTGCTAGTGGAGACTCGACAGTGTACAATCAGCCCCAGCATTTT. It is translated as CASGDSTVYNQPQHF.

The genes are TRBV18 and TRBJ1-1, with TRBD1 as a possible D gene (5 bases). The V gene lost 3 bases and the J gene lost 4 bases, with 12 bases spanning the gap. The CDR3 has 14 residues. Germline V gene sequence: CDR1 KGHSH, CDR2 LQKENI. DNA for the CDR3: TGTGCCAGCTCACCGACAGAAAGTCCCACTGAAGCTTTCTTT. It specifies CASSPTESPTEAFF.

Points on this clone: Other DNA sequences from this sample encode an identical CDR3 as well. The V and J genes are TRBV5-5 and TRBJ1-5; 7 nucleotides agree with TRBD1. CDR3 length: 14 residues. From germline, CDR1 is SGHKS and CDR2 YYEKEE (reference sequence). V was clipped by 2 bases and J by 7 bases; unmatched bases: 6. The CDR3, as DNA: TGTGCCAGCAGCTTTCGCACAGGGGACCAGCCCCAGCATTTT. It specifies CASSFRTGDQPQHF.